The present T cell receptor (beta chain) was sequenced within a study of T cells in Graves' hyperthyroidism and ophthalmopathy. Turning to this clonotype: Its antigen is currently unknown.

Lactation, pregnancy, other autoimmune disease or uncontrolled infection led to exclusion of patients. RNA transcripts were the template for amplifying TCR beta CDR3 regions. An initial round of RT-PCR targeting the TCR CDR3 relied on the HTBI primer set. TCRdb used MiXCR to reprocess the multiplex PCR reads, holding one entry per CDR3 protein. Altogether fewer than 350,000 distinct CDR3 sequences are present, roughly 15% being singletons, with the ten largest covering over 25%. Points from the study as a whole: Ophthalmopathy was predicted by the model a median of around 5.9 months ahead of onset. Most thyroid clonotypes expanded above 0.001 were also detected in blood.

With 5 bases clipped from V and 5 bases from J, the junction kept 2 bases outside the gene matches. This CDR3 is built from 13 residues. CDR1 SNHLY and CDR2 FYNNEI come from the germline V gene. The origin of this receptor is a woman aged 50 to 60 with Graves' hyperthyroidism that later progressed to Graves' ophthalmopathy. The V gene is TRBV2, the J gene TRBJ1-5; TRBD1 aligns across 8 bases. The sample taken for sequencing was blood. CDR3 nucleotide sequence: TGTGCCAGCAGTACAGGGGGGCATCAGCCCCAGCATTTT. Amino acids: CASSTGGHQPQHF.